A single sample gave rise to the 22 T cell receptor beta chains below, sequenced in a study of Graves' ophthalmopathy and Graves' hyperthyroidism. Amplified TCR beta CDR3 regions were obtained using RNA transcripts as template. Second-round multiplex PCR came after first-round RT-PCR with HTBI primers. TCRdb independently ran MiXCR on the multiplex PCR reads; one entry per CDR3 protein. The sample records under 800,000 distinct CDR3 sequences, roughly 20% being singletons. The sample taken for sequencing was peripheral blood. These receptor sequences come from a woman aged 18-29 years with stable Graves' hyperthyroidism. Some clones in this sample may be carry-over from other donors' samples.

In this sample, this clonotype turned up many times. The genes are TRBV28 and TRBJ1-2; D is unclear. The CDR3 loop spans 11 amino acids. Germline CDR1 MDHEN, CDR2 SYDVKM. V shed 8 bases and J shed 2 bases, with 6 bases lying between them. CDR3 loop: CASDANYGYTF. The DNA of the CDR3 is TGTGCCAGCGACGCCAACTATGGCTACACCTTC.

The chain uses TRBV5-1 and TRBJ1-2; unclear D gene. Trimming removed 0 bases at V and 1 base at J, with 7 bases between. The CDR3 extends over 14 amino acids. Germline assignment: CDR1 SGHRS and CDR2 YFSETQ. The CDR3 DNA sequence: TGCGCCAGCAGCTTGGGACTGATTAACTATGGCTACACCTTC. This translates into CASSLGLINYGYTF.

This clonotype was recorded at least ten times. The V and J genes are TRBV15 and TRBJ2-5; 8 nucleotides match TRBD2. V shed 1 base, J shed 0 bases, and the junction held 13 bases outside the gene matches. Germline V gene lookup returns CDR1 LNHNV and CDR2 YYDKDF (reference sequence). There are 19 residues in the CDR3. The CDR3 DNA reads as TGTGCCACCAGCAGAGCCTCGGGAGGGAGGGCCCTGTACCAAGAGACCCAGTACTTC. Protein sequence: CATSRASGGRALYQETQYF. Filled out from reference TRBV15 and TRBJ2-5, the complete variable domain reads DAMVIQNPRYQVTQFGKPVTLSCSQTLNHNVMYWYQQKSSQAPKLLFHYYDKDFNNEADTPDNFQSRRPNTSFCFLDIRSPGLGDTAMYLCATSRASGGRALYQETQYFGPGTRLLVL.

This clonotype was counted many times. V is TRBV10-3 and J is TRBJ1-2; perhaps TRBD1 as D (6 bases). CDR1 and CDR2 from the germline V gene are ENHRY and SYGVKD. CDR3 length: 16 residues. V shed 5 bases and J shed 7 bases, with 23 bases lying between them. In DNA form, the CDR3 reads TGTGCCATCAGTTCAGATTCCGGGACAAGGAATGCTGGCTACACCTTC. This gives the protein CAISSDSGTRNAGYTF.

This clonotype has a count of ten or more. The chain joins TRBV9 to TRBJ2-2, with D perhaps TRBD1 (5 bases). Trimming took off 0 bases at V and 0 bases at J, with 12 bases between the two ends. The V gene's germline CDR1 is SGDLS and CDR2 YYNGEE. This CDR3 contains 17 residues. The CDR3 loop reads CASSVAWGPANTGELFF. CDR3 DNA: TGTGCCAGCAGCGTAGCATGGGGCCCCGCGAACACCGGGGAGCTGTTTTTT. Together with reference TRBV9 and TRBJ2-2, the CDR3 gives the full variable domain: DSGVTQTPKHLITATGQRVTLRCSPRSGDLSVYWYQQSLDQGLQFLIQYYNGEERAKGNILERFSAQQFPDLHSELNLSSLELGDSALYFCASSVAWGPANTGELFFGEGSRLTVL.

This clonotype was detected ten times or more. The chain employs TRBV2 and TRBJ2-7; 14 nucleotides align to TRBD2. Per the germline V gene, CDR1 is SNHLY and CDR2 is FYNNEI. This CDR3 has 14 amino acids. The V and J ends lost 7 bases and 7 bases, in that order; junction bases with no gene match: 6. In nucleotides, the CDR3 is TGTGCCAGCAAAGGGACTAGCGGGAGAGATGAGCAGTACTTC. Translated, it gives CASKGTSGRDEQYF. The full variable domain, rest sourced from reference TRBV2 and TRBJ2-7, is EPEVTQTPSHQVTQMGQEVILRCVPISNHLYFYWYRQILGQKVEFLVSFYNNEISEKSEIFDDQFSVERPDGSNFTLKIRSTKLEDSAMYFCASKGTSGRDEQYFGPGTRLTVT.

In this sample, this clonotype turned up a few times. The rearrangement uses TRBV11-1 and TRBJ2-2; TRBD2 matches 8 bases. The CDR3 runs to 18 residues. Germline V lookup: CDR1 SGHAT, CDR2 FQDESV (reference sequence). The V segment lost 5 bases and the J segment 2 bases; nucleotides outside the gene matches: 13. The DNA for the CDR3 is TGTGCCAGCAGCCCCGGGTACAGCGGGAGTATAAACACCGGGGAGCTGTTTTTT. It codes for CASSPGYSGSINTGELFF.

This clonotype was counted a few times. This rearrangement joins TRBV2 to TRBJ2-7, with D perhaps matching TRBD1 (6 bases). The germline gives CDR1 SNHLY, CDR2 FYNNEI. The V and J ends lost 5 bases and 1 base respectively, with 18 bases between them. The CDR3 sequence is 16 residues long. CDR3 loop: CASSKDRGAFSYEQYF. DNA of the CDR3: TGTGCCAGCAGTAAGGACAGAGGAGCTTTTTCCTACGAGCAGTACTTC.

This clonotype was counted between two and nine times. The genes are TRBV6-1 and TRBJ1-2; a weak D match, TRBD1 (6 bases). Germline loops: CDR1 MNHNS, CDR2 SASEGT. V was clipped by 6 bases and J by 5 bases, with 13 bases between them. This CDR3 is built from 13 residues. In nucleotides, the CDR3 is TGTGCCAGCAGCCCACAGGGACCATATGGCTACACCTTC. As protein: CASSPQGPYGYTF.

This clonotype was seen ten or more times. The rearrangement joins TRBV2 to TRBJ1-2; D gene uncertain. V gave up 4 bases and J gave up 7 bases, with 13 bases separating them. The CDR3 is 13 residues long. Germline assignment: CDR1 SNHLY and CDR2 FYNNEI. The CDR3 DNA sequence: TGTGCCAGCAGTGGCGGGGAGGTGGCTGGCTACACCTTC. Amino acid sequence: CASSGGEVAGYTF.

This clonotype appeared many times. The V gene is TRBV6-1, the J gene TRBJ1-3; no clear D. This CDR3 region has 12 residues. Germline V gene data show CDR1 as MNHNS and CDR2 as SASEGT. Trimming took off 5 bases at V and 8 bases at J, with 10 bases between the two ends. The CDR3, as DNA: TGTGCCAGCAGTCCCGCTTTGGACACCATATATTTT. Translating gives CASSPALDTIYF.

This clonotype was seen ten or more times. The rearrangement uses TRBV11-2 and TRBJ1-1, with a weak D call TRBD1 (6 bases). The length of the CDR3 is 15 residues. Trimming pared 4 bases from V and 0 bases from J, leaving 12 bases between. Germline loops: CDR1 SGHAT, CDR2 FQNNGV. Here the CDR3 reads CASSSGQILNTEAFF. CDR3 bases: TGTGCCAGCAGCTCCGGACAGATTTTGAACACTGAAGCTTTCTTT.

This clonotype has more than one count but fewer than ten. The chain joins TRBV18 to TRBJ1-6, with D unclear. The CDR3 covers 14 residues. From germline, CDR1 is KGHSH and CDR2 LQKENI. V was pared by 2 bases and J by 6 bases, with 8 bases between. CDR3 in amino acids: CASSPSGRNSPLHF. The CDR3 bases are TGTGCCAGCTCACCATCAGGACGTAATTCACCCCTCCACTTT.

This rearrangement joins TRBV19 to TRBJ2-5, with TRBD2 as a possible D gene (6 bases). Germline V gives CDR1 LNHDA, CDR2 SQIVND (reference sequence). CDR3 length equals 13 residues. Trimming left V 3 bases short and J 5 bases short, with 10 bases between. CDR3 amino acids: CASSIPAGETQYF. CDR3 sequence (DNA): TGTGCCAGTAGTATTCCGGCGGGGGAGACCCAGTACTTC.

This clonotype showed up many times. The V gene is TRBV5-1, the J gene TRBJ1-2, with TRBD1 matching 8 bases. Trimming took 6 bases from V and 6 from J; bases not matched to a gene: 7. Germline V gene lookup returns CDR1 SGHRS and CDR2 YFSETQ. The CDR3 runs 13 residues. The CDR3 reads CASTYSGGNGYTF. CDR3 nucleotides: TGCGCCAGCACCTACTCAGGGGGCAATGGCTACACCTTC.

This clonotype was detected ten times or more. The J gene is TRBJ2-5, the V gene TRBV10-3; 7 bases match TRBD2. V shed 0 bases, J shed 1 base, and the junction held 8 bases outside the gene matches. CDR1 and CDR2 (germline): ENHRY, SYGVKD. The CDR3 extends over 17 amino acids. This CDR3 is CAISESGSSGGQETQYF. CDR3 nucleotides: TGTGCCATCAGTGAGTCGGGATCTAGCGGCGGCCAAGAGACCCAGTACTTC.

J is TRBJ2-5 and V is TRBV7-8; D is uncertain. Germline CDR1 reads SGHVS; CDR2 reads FQNEAQ. The CDR3 extends over 13 amino acids. V lost 8 bases and J 2 bases, leaving 12 bases between the germline ends. CDR3 bases: TGTGCCAGCGAACCGGGTATACAAGAGACCCAGTACTTC. Translation: CASEPGIQETQYF.

This clonotype was recorded many times. J is TRBJ2-2 and V is TRBV6-1; no firm D call. CDR1 MNHNS and CDR2 SASEGT come from the germline V gene. Deletions cut 2 bases from V and 8 bases from J, with 12 bases between. CDR3 length: 14 residues. CDR3 nucleotides: TGTGCCAGCAGTGAACCCTTCATGAGTGGGGAGCTGTTTTTT. Amino acids: CASSEPFMSGELFF.

Note on this clonotype: One junction end does not reproduce the germline sequence, and a read error may be involved. The chain joins TRBV11-2 to TRBJ2-2, with 11 bases lining up with TRBD2. The CDR3 consists of 16 residues. In germline, CDR1 is SGHAT, CDR2 FQNNGV. DNA of the CDR3: TGTGCCAGCAGCCTTAAACAAACTAGCGGGAGTTTGGAGCTGTTGTTT. Translated, it gives CASSLKQTSGSLELLF. The full variable domain, completed using reference TRBV11-2 and TRBJ2-2, is EAGVAQSPRYKIIEKRQSVAFWCNPISGHATLYWYQQILGQGPKLLIQFQNNGVVDDSQLPKDRFSAERLKGVDSTLKIQPAKLEDSAVYLCASSLKQTSGSLELLFGEGSRLTVL.

Only one count was recorded for this clonotype. The rearrangement joins TRBV6-1 to TRBJ2-5, with D tentatively TRBD2 (6 bases). Germline V gene data show CDR1 as MNHNS and CDR2 as SASEGT. V lost 7 bases to trimming and J lost 0 bases, with 21 bases between them. CDR3 size: 17 residues. For the CDR3, the DNA is TGTGCCAGCAAGCGAACGAACGGGGGATGGTACCAAGAGACCCAGTACTTC. This gives the protein CASKRTNGGWYQETQYF.

This clonotype was seen at least ten times. The gene calls are TRBV11-2 and TRBJ1-3; D remains unclear. There are 15 residues in the CDR3. Per germline, CDR1 SGHAT and CDR2 FQNNGV. Trimming left V 5 bases short and J 0 bases short, with 11 bases between. CDR3 DNA: TGTGCCAGCAGCACCGTGAAGAGCTCTGGAAACACCATATATTTT. This encodes CASSTVKSSGNTIYF. Complete variable domain (other parts from reference TRBV11-2 and TRBJ1-3): EAGVAQSPRYKIIEKRQSVAFWCNPISGHATLYWYQQILGQGPKLLIQFQNNGVVDDSQLPKDRFSAERLKGVDSTLKIQPAKLEDSAVYLCASSTVKSSGNTIYFGEGSWLTVV.

The count of this clonotype is one. V usage is TRBV19 and J usage is TRBJ1-5, with TRBD1 identical over 7 bases. This CDR3 is built from 15 residues. Germline CDR1 is LNHDA and CDR2 is SQIVND (reference sequence). J gave up 2 bases and V 6 bases, and 7 bases lay outside the gene matches. The CDR3: CASSRAGTGNQPQHF. The CDR3 nucleotides are TGTGCCAGTAGCCGCGCCGGGACAGGCAATCAGCCCCAGCATTTT.